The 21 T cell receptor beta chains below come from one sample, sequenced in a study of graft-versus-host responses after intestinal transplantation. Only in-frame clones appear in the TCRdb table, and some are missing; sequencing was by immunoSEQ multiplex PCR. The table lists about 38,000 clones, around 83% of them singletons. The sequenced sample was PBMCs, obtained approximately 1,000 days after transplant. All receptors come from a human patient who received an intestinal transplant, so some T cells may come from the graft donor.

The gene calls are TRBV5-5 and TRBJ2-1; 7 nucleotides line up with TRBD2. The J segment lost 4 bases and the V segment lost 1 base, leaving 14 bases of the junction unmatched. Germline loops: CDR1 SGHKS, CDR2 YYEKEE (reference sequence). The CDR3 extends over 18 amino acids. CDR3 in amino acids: CASSLLSGGGRGYNEQFF. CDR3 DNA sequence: TGTGCCAGCAGCTTGTTGTCTGGTGGCGGGAGAGGATACAATGAGCAGTTCTTC.

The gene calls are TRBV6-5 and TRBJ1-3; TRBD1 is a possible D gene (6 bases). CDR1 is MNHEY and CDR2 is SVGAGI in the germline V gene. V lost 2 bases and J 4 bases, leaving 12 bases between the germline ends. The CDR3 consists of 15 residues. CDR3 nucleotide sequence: TGTGCCAGCAGTTACCAGGGGTTCGGAGGAAACACCATATATTTT. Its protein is CASSYQGFGGNTIYF.

The CDR3 is CAISGQGAEAFF. As DNA, the CDR3 is TGTGCCATCAGCGGACAGGGGGCTGAAGCTTTCTTT. V and J are TRBV10-3 and TRBJ1-1, with TRBD1 identical over 10 bases. Unmatched junction bases numbered 1, after V lost 6 bases and J lost 6 bases. Germline CDR1 is ENHRY and CDR2 is SYGVKD. This CDR3 region has 12 residues.

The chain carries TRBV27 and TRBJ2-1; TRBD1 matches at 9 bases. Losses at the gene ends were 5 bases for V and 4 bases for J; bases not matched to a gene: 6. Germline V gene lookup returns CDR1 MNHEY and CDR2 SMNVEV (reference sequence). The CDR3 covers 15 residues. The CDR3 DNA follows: TGTGCCAGCAGTCCTCGGACAGGGGTATACAATGAGCAGTTCTTC. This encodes CASSPRTGVYNEQFF.

CDR3 DNA sequence: TGTGCCAGCTCCCACCGGGCCTACGAGCAGTACTTC. This encodes CASSHRAYEQYF. This chain uses TRBV18 with TRBJ2-7; D is uncertain. The CDR3 covers 12 residues. V lost 6 bases and J lost 2, with 8 bases in between. Germline CDR1 is KGHSH and CDR2 is LQKENI.

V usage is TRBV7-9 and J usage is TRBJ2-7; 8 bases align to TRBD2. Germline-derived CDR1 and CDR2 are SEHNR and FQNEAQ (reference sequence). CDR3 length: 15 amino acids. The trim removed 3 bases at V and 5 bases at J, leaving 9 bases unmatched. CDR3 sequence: CASSFRGGVQDEQYF. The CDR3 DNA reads TGTGCCAGCAGCTTCCGGGGGGGAGTTCAAGACGAGCAGTACTTC.

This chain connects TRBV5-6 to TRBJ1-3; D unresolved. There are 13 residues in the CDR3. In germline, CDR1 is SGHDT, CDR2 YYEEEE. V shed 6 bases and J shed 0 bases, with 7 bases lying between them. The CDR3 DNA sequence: TGTGCCAGCAATGCCCTCTCTGGAAACACCATATATTTT. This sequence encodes CASNALSGNTIYF. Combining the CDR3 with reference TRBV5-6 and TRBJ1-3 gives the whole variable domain DAGVTQSPTHLIKTRGQQVTLRCSPKSGHDTVSWYQQALGQGPQFIFQYYEEEERQRGNFPDRFSGHQFPNYSSELNVNALLLGDSALYLCASNALSGNTIYFGEGSWLTVV.

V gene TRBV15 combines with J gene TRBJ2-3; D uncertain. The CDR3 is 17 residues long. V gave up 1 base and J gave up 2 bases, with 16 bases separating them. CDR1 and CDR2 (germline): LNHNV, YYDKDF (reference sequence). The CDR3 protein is CATSRGSRERYTDTQYF. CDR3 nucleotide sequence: TGTGCCACCAGCAGAGGTTCTAGAGAAAGGTACACAGATACGCAGTATTTT.

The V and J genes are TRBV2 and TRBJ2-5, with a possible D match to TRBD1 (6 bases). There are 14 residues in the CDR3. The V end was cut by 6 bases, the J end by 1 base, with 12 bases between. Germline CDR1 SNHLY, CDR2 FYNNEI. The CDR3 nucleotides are TGTGCCAGCAGGGACAGTTTAGGCCAAGAGACCCAGTACTTC. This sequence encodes CASRDSLGQETQYF.

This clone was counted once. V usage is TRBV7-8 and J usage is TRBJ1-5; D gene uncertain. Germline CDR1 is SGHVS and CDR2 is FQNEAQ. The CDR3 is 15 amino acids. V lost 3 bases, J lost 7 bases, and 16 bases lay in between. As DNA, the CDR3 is TGTGCCAGCAGCTTTGACGGGCAGCCAACCCAGCCCCAGCATTTT. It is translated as CASSFDGQPTQPQHF.

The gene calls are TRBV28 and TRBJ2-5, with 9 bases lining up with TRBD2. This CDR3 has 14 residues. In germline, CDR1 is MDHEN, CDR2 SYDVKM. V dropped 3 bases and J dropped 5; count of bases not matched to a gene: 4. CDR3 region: CASSLPGLAETQYF. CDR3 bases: TGTGCCAGCAGTTTGCCTGGACTAGCGGAGACCCAGTACTTC.

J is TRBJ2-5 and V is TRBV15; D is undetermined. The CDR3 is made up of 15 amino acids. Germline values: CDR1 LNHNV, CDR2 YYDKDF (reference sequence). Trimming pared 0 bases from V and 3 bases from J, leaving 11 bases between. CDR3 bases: TGTGCCACCAGCAGAGATCTCGGACGCGAAGAGACCCAGTACTTC. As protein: CATSRDLGREETQYF.

CDR3 protein: CASSQRGAGITEAFF. The CDR3 DNA reads as TGCGCCAGCAGCCAACGGGGGGCGGGTATCACTGAAGCTTTCTTT. The rearrangement links TRBV4-1 to TRBJ1-1, with D tentatively TRBD1 (6 bases). CDR1 and CDR2 from the germline V gene are MGHRA and YSYEKL. Trimming pared 2 bases from V and 4 bases from J, leaving 14 bases between. This CDR3 is built from 15 residues.

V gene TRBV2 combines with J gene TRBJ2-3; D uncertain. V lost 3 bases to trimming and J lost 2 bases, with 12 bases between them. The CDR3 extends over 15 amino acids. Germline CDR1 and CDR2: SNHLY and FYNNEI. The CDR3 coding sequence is TGTGCCAGCAGTGATTGGTCGACCAACACAGATACGCAGTATTTT. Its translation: CASSDWSTNTDTQYF.

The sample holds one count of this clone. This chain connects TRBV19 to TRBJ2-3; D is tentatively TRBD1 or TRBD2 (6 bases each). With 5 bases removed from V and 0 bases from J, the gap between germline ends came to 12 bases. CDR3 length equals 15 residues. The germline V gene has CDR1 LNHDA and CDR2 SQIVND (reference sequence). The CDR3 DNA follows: TGTGCCAGTAGTCCTACAGGGACTAGCACAGATACGCAGTATTTT. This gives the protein CASSPTGTSTDTQYF.

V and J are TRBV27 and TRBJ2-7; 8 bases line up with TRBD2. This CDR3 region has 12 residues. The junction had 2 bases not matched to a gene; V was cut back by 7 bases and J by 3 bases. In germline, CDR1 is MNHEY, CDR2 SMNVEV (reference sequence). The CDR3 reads CASTGTSYEQYF. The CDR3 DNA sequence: TGTGCCAGCACTGGGACTAGCTACGAGCAGTACTTC.

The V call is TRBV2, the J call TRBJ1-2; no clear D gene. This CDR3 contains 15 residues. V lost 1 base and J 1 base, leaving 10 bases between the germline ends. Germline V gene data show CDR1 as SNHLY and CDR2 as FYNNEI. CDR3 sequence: CASSEGGALNYGYTF. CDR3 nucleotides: TGTGCCAGCAGTGAAGGGGGAGCGCTTAACTATGGCTACACCTTC.

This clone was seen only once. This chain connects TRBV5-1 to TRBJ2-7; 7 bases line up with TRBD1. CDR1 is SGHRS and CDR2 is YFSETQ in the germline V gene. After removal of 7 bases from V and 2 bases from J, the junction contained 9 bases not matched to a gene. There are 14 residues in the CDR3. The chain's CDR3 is CASSTGTATYEQYF. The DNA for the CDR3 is TGCGCCAGCTCAACCGGGACAGCTACCTACGAGCAGTACTTC.

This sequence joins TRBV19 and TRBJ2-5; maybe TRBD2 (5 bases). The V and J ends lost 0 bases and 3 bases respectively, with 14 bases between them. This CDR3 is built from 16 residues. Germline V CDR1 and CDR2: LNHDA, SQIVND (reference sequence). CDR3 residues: CASSIDRWTPKETQYF. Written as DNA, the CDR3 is TGTGCCAGTAGTATAGATCGTTGGACTCCTAAAGAGACCCAGTACTTC.

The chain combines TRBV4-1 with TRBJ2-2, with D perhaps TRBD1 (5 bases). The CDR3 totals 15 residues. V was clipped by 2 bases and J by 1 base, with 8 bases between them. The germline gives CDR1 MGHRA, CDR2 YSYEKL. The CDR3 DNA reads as TGCGCCAGCAGCCAACTTCAGGGGAACACCGGGGAGCTGTTTTTT. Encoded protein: CASSQLQGNTGELFF.

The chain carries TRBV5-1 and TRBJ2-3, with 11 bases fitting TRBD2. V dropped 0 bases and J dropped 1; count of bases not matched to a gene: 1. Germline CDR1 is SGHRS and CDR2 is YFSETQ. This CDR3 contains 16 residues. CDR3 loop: CASSLVSGGGTDTQYF. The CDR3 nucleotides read TGCGCCAGCAGCTTGGTTAGCGGGGGGGGCACAGATACGCAGTATTTT.